A single T cell receptor beta chain is shown here with its context. Antigen unknown. The method was immunoSEQ multiplex PCR; TCRdb's version includes in-frame clones alone and lacks a portion of them. The sample lists 69,000 or so clones; around 94% were seen once. These data originate in a study of T cell clonotyping in hematopoietic cell transplantation. Study-level points and caveats: Pathologically expanded recipient clonotypes increased progressively from day 30 to day 180 as diversity fell. Few recipient clonotypes overlapped donors; over 97% were de novo at given depth. Without cell sorting, CD4 versus CD8 contributions remain unresolved.

This clonotype originated in a man in his fifties or sixties in good health. Some clones in this sample may be carry-over from other donors' samples. Source material: peripheral blood mononuclear cells.

CDR3 amino acids: CASSSWDLSTDTQYF. DNA of the CDR3: TGTGCCAGCAGTAGTTGGGACCTCAGCACAGATACGCAGTATTTT. The gene calls are TRBV6-6 and TRBJ2-3; D possibly uses TRBD1 or TRBD2 (5 bases each). V lost 5 bases, J lost 0 bases, and 12 bases lay in between. In germline, CDR1 is MNHNY, CDR2 SVGAGI (reference sequence). The CDR3 sequence is 15 residues long.